This T cell receptor beta chain was recovered during a study of shared clonotypes between healthy human individuals. Study outcomes and limitations: Across subsets, estimated richness was generally greater for naive than for memory populations. The sharing of roughly 5% of naive CD4 clonotypes was seen across several donors.

Concerning this clone: Its specificity is not known.

Deletions cut 4 bases from V and 1 base from J, with 3 bases between. From germline, CDR1 is SGHRS and CDR2 YFSETQ. The CDR3 extends over 11 amino acids. Caucasian adults residing in Nashville, Tennessee made up all the donors. Assay: immunoSEQ multiplex PCR; the TCRdb copy retains only in-frame clones and omits some. The sample includes about 1.1 million clones, around 77% of them seen just once. The sequenced sample was memory CD4+ T cells from PBMCs. Subset described: CD45RA-negative fraction. V usage is TRBV5-1 and J usage is TRBJ2-7; D is unclear. The receptor was isolated from a young man in good health. Some clones in this sample may be carry-over from other donors' samples. For the CDR3, the DNA is TGCGCCAGCAGCGCTTCCTACGAGCAGTACTTC. It specifies CASSASYEQYF. Full variable domain (outside the CDR3, taken from reference TRBV5-1 and TRBJ2-7): KAGVTQTPRYLIKTRGQQVTLSCSPISGHRSVSWYQQTPGQGLQFLFEYFSETQRNKGNFPGRFSGRQFSNSRSEMNVSTLELGDSALYLCASSASYEQYFGPGTRLTVT.